These T cell receptor beta chains were read from a single sample in a study of cytomegalovirus exposure and HLA in healthy donors. Sequencing used immunoSEQ multiplex PCR; TCRdb keeps in-frame clones, though not all of them. Here the sample spans fewer than 200,000 clones, over 9.5% being singletons. Sample: PBMCs. The source of these receptors is a middle-aged man in good health and CMV-seropositive. Each CDR3 is given with its conserved first and last residue. The D gene is left open where the match is weak. Part of the rows lack a size; the others show once, few, many or a class for expanded clones.

V gene	clone size	D gene	J gene	CDR3 DNA	CDR3 protein
TRBV10-1	few	NA	TRBJ2-3	TGCGCCAGCGCCCTGGATGGGGCGGCACCCACAGATACGCAGTATTTT	CASALDGAAPTDTQYF
TRBV27	NA	NA	TRBJ2-3	TGTGCCAGCAGTTTATCGGGCGGCACAGATACGCAGTATTTT	CASSLSGGTDTQYF
TRBV4-2	few	TRBD2	TRBJ2-4	TGTGCCAGCAGCCAAGTCGCACTAGCGGGGGGAGTAGCCAAAAACATTCAGTACTTC	CASSQVALAGGVAKNIQYF
TRBV19	few	TRBD1	TRBJ2-5	TGTGCCAGTAGTCTCGTTGACAGGGGATTCGGGGAGACCCAGTACTTC	CASSLVDRGFGETQYF
TRBV2	few	NA	TRBJ2-3	TGTGCCAGCAAATTAAGGGGCCAAAGCACAGATACGCAGTATTTT	CASKLRGQSTDTQYF
TRBV6-5	few	NA	TRBJ1-5	TGTGCCAGCAGTTTAACGGGGAGTAGCAATCAGCCCCAGCATTTT	CASSLTGSSNQPQHF
TRBV28	NA	TRBD1	TRBJ1-1	TGTGCCAGCAGTTTGGGGGACAGGGGAGGCACTGAAGCTTTCTTT	CASSLGDRGGTEAFF
TRBV4-3	NA	NA	TRBJ1-4	TGCGCCAGCAGCCAAGGGGCAGGGGTTAATGAAAAACTGTTTTTT	CASSQGAGVNEKLFF
TRBV12-5	few	NA	TRBJ1-5	TGTGCTAGTGGTTTGGTACTTGGGCAGGGAAGCAATCAGCCCCAGCATTTT	CASGLVLGQGSNQPQHF
TRBV30	few	NA	TRBJ2-5	TGTGCCTGGACCAGCATGTGGGGGGGCCAGGAAGAGACCCAGTACTTC	CAWTSMWGGQEETQYF